Sequencing of this TCR beta chain was carried out in a study of T cells after yellow fever vaccination. TCRdb analysed the 5' RACE reads with MiXCR anew, one entry per CDR3 protein. Here the sample spans 250,000 to 300,000 distinct CDR3 sequences, less than 9.5% being singletons. The germline V and J ends were trimmed by 6 bases and 2 bases, with 10 bases remaining between them. Germline lookup yields CDR1 MGHDK and CDR2 SYGVNS. The CDR3 sequence is 13 residues long. The source material was CD4+ T cells sorted from PBMCs, sampled 5 days after the yellow fever booster vaccination. This chain links TRBV25-1 with TRBJ1-1, with D hard to call. The source is a man aged 18 to 30 who received the YFV17D yellow fever vaccine. The CDR3 region is CASRRKANTEAFF. For the CDR3, the DNA is TGTGCCAGCAGAAGGAAAGCTAACACTGAAGCTTTCTTT.